This T cell receptor (beta chain) was identified during a study of shared clonotypes between healthy human individuals. Study results and caveats: Compared with clonotypes that all four donors shared, non-shared clonotypes had lower generation probabilities.

The CDR3 is 17 residues long. Germline CDR1 is SGHTA and CDR2 is FQGTGA. The V end was cut by 2 bases, the J end by 2 bases, with 18 bases between. For this clone: The antigen is unknown.

Running of the assay took place at deep level. Across several immunoSEQ plates, the genomic DNA of each subset was split evenly. The table came from immunoSEQ multiplex PCR; TCRdb's copy has only in-frame clones and leaves some out. Of 2 million to 2.5 million clones listed, 85% to 95% are singletons. Splitting of CD4+ cells produced CD45RA+ naive and CD45RA-negative memory subsets. Material for sequencing was naive CD4+ T cells from PBMCs. Regarding subset: CD45RA+ positively selected. The origin of this receptor is a man younger than 30 in good health. Some clones in this sample may be carry-over from other donors' samples. The chain combines TRBV7-3 with TRBJ1-1; D is unresolved. CDR3 protein: CASSLGKSQRLNTEAFF. CDR3 coding DNA: TGTGCCAGCAGCTTAGGGAAGTCTCAGCGGCTTAACACTGAAGCTTTCTTT.